A single T cell receptor (beta chain) is shown here with its context. The antigen is not known. It was uncontrolled infection, other autoimmune disease, pregnancy or lactation that excluded patients. Around 10 ml fresh peripheral blood yielded the PBMCs. TCR beta CDR3 regions were amplified from RNA. Carried out on the TCR CDR3, a first-round RT-PCR used the HTBI primer set. MiXCR was run by TCRdb on the multiplex PCR reads, yielding one entry per CDR3 protein. The table shows some 800,000 distinct CDR3 sequences, with 38% occurring only once. The data are from a study of T cells in Graves' hyperthyroidism and ophthalmopathy. The CDR3 has 15 amino acids. Germline assignment: CDR1 LNHDA and CDR2 SQIVND (reference sequence). V lost 4 bases to trimming and J lost 6 bases; unmatched junction nucleotides: 12. Study-wide findings and caveats: Using 13 V-J features, a model discriminated ophthalmopathy from stable hyperthyroidism. Most clonotypes expanded in thyroid above 0.001 were likewise present in blood.

Input material: blood. This TCR derives from a man aged 18 to 35 with Graves' hyperthyroidism. This rearrangement joins TRBV19 to TRBJ2-7; 7 bases line up with TRBD1. The CDR3 sequence: CASSRADRASGEQYF. The CDR3 DNA reads TGTGCCAGTAGTAGAGCTGACAGGGCCTCGGGCGAGCAGTACTTC.